This T cell receptor beta chain was found in a study of blood T cells in healthy people across ages. This clonotype was seen a handful of times. The antigen remains unidentified. Germline V gene data show CDR1 as DFQATT and CDR2 as SNEGSKA (reference sequence). V shed 5 bases and J shed 1 base, with 14 bases lying between them. This CDR3 has 14 amino acids. Alongside a J-beta primer mix, a sample-barcoded 5' primer served in a second PCR lasting roughly 6 to 11 cycles. TCRdb fed the 5' RACE reads into MiXCR, producing one record per CDR3 protein. Of roughly 720,000 distinct CDR3 sequences in the sample, roughly 50% were seen once. Whole-study findings and limits: It was not possible, with unsorted PBMCs, to conclusively compare naive and antigen-experienced cells.

There were at least 5 micrograms of total RNA extracted from every sample. The chain has TRBV20-1 and TRBJ2-5, with a weak D call TRBD1 (6 bases). Sequencing was carried out using blood. This sequence was found in an older man in good health. In DNA, the CDR3 is TGCAGTGCTTTGGGGGCTAAGGCCCAAGAGACCCAGTACTTC. Amino acids: CSALGAKAQETQYF.